This TCR beta chain was found in a study of cytomegalovirus exposure and HLA in healthy donors. The CDR3 loop spans 13 amino acids. Germline V gene sequence: CDR1 LNHDA, CDR2 SQIVND (reference sequence). Trimming removed 3 bases at V and 2 bases at J, with 7 bases between. PCR primers comprised 60 Vbeta and 13 Jbeta primers. Methods used by the authors: Approximately 11 million shared chains were among around 80 million unique TCR beta chains counted in a later analysis. Repertoires were generated with immunoSEQ multiplex PCR, while TCRdb's copy carries only in-frame clones and drops some. V and J calls and clone size come straight from that table; D and trimming were deduced from the DNA. This sample has 90,000 to 130,000 clones; roughly 68% occur once, and the top ten carry approximately 0.9%. This clone was recorded a few times. Other nucleotide sequences in the sample specify the same CDR3.

The sequenced sample consisted of PBMCs. The rearrangement links TRBV19 to TRBJ1-1; no clear D. The sequence came from a woman in her twenties or thirties in good health and CMV-seronegative. The CDR3 sequence is CASSITGNTEAFF. CDR3 DNA sequence: TGTGCCAGTAGTATTACGGGAAACACTGAAGCTTTCTTT. The entire variable domain, with the rest obtained from reference TRBV19 and TRBJ1-1, is as follows: DGGITQSPKYLFRKEGQNVTLSCEQNLNHDAMYWYRQDPGQGLRLIYYSQIVNDFQKGDIAEGYSVSREKKESFPLTVTSAQKNPTAFYLCASSITGNTEAFFGQGTRLTVV.